Presented here are 26 T cell receptor beta chains from one specimen sequenced in a study of vaccination effects on CD4 cells after COVID-19. The repertoire was sequenced with immunoSEQ multiplex PCR; TCRdb's copy has only in-frame clones and lacks some. Here the sample spans 30,000 to 40,000 clones, around three quarters being singletons. Before sequencing took place, the ViraFEST assay used viral peptide pools to expand antigen-specific CD4+ T cells. Researchers isolated CD4+ T cells once about eleven days of culture had elapsed. Either the BNT162b2 or mRNA-1273 vaccine was given to participants in two doses. Antigens for these TCRs are unknown. This material consisted of CD4+ T cells from PBMCs cultured with HCoV-229E spike peptides, taken after COVID-19 vaccination. The receptors shown here come from a human donor who received a COVID-19 vaccine.

In this sample, this clone turned up once. This chain links TRBV3-1 (or the pseudogene TRBV3-2) with TRBJ2-2, with 7 nucleotides matching TRBD1. CDR1 and CDR2 from the germline V gene are LGHDT and YNNKEL (reference sequence). This CDR3 region has 17 residues. V shed 0 bases and J 3 bases; nucleotides not matched to a gene: 7. The DNA of the CDR3 is TGTGCCAGCAGCCAAGATACGTACAGGGGTCACACCGGGGAGCTGTTTTTT. Translating gives CASSQDTYRGHTGELFF.

The chain uses TRBV29-1 and TRBJ2-7, with TRBD2 as a possible D gene (6 bases). V gave up 5 bases and J gave up 3 bases, with 17 bases separating them. This CDR3 is built from 14 residues. The germline V gene encodes CDR1 SQVTM and CDR2 ANQGSEA. In DNA, the CDR3 is TGCAGCGTTATGGGACTCCAACCTTTCTACGAGCAGTACTTC. This gives the protein CSVMGLQPFYEQYF.

The rearrangement joins TRBV20-1 to TRBJ2-3; D remains ambiguous. V was shortened by 5 bases and J by 2 bases, with 5 bases between the two germline ends. This CDR3 is 11 amino acids long. CDR1 and CDR2 from the germline V gene are DFQATT and SNEGSKA (reference sequence). The CDR3 DNA reads TGCAGTGCTCACTTCACAGATACGCAGTATTTT. Translating it yields CSAHFTDTQYF.

V gene TRBV2 combines with J gene TRBJ2-5; 10 nucleotides align to TRBD1. This CDR3 comprises 15 residues. Germline V CDR1 and CDR2: SNHLY, FYNNEI. V dropped 5 bases and J dropped 4; count of bases not matched to a gene: 7. In DNA, the CDR3 is TGTGCCAGCAGTACGCGGACAGGGGGGGGAGAGACCCAGTACTTC. This codes for CASSTRTGGGETQYF.

CDR3 in DNA: TGTGCCAGCAGTAGTCATGGGGGCAATCAGCCCCAGCATTTT. Its protein product is CASSSHGGNQPQHF. This rearrangement joins TRBV2 to TRBJ1-5; no firm D call. This CDR3 is 14 amino acids long. The V gene lost 5 bases and the J gene lost 2 bases, with 10 bases spanning the gap. The germline gives CDR1 SNHLY, CDR2 FYNNEI.

This clone occurred a few times. The chain is built from TRBV5-1 and TRBJ1-3; D uncertain. This CDR3 contains 16 residues. Germline lookup yields CDR1 SGHRS and CDR2 YFSETQ. The ends were cut back, 3 bases at V and 1 base at J, with 14 bases in the middle. CDR3: CASSSNVIGSGNTIYF. The CDR3 DNA sequence: TGCGCCAGCAGCTCGAATGTGATAGGATCTGGAAACACCATATATTTT.

The CDR3 protein is CASSLGTGHQETQYF. CDR3 nucleotide sequence: TGTGCCAGCAGCTTAGGGACAGGGCACCAAGAGACCCAGTACTTC. The V and J genes are TRBV7-7 and TRBJ2-5, with 8 bases that match TRBD1. V shed 1 base, J shed 0 bases, and the junction held 1 base outside the gene matches. The CDR3 is made up of 15 amino acids. Germline loops: CDR1 SSHAT, CDR2 FNYEAQ (reference sequence).

CDR3 coding DNA: TGTGCCAGCAGTACCGGGGGAGCCACTGAAGCTTTCTTT. It specifies CASSTGGATEAFF. The V call is TRBV12-3 or TRBV12-4, the J call TRBJ1-1, with D maybe TRBD1 (5 bases). The CDR3 contains 13 residues. V gave up 5 bases and J gave up 4 bases, with 11 bases separating them.

This clone was recorded once. The chain joins TRBV6-5 to TRBJ1-4; TRBD1 matches at 12 bases. Trimming removed 6 bases from V and 7 bases from J; junction bases left unmatched: 6. CDR3 length: 15 residues. Germline-derived CDR1 and CDR2 are MNHEY and SVGAGI. For the CDR3, the DNA is TGTGCCAGCAGCCAGGGACAGGGGGCGGGTGAAAAACTGTTTTTT. Its protein product is CASSQGQGAGEKLFF.

This clone occurred once. CDR3 sequence (DNA): TGTGCCAGCAGCGTAGCCCCCACGGACGGACATAATTCACCCCTCCACTTT. Translated, it gives CASSVAPTDGHNSPLHF. The genes are TRBV9 and TRBJ1-6, with unresolved D. This CDR3 is 17 amino acids long. Germline-derived CDR1 and CDR2 are SGDLS and YYNGEE. The V and J ends lost 0 bases and 5 bases respectively, with 15 bases between them. Drawing the rest from reference TRBV9 and TRBJ1-6, the complete variable domain is DSGVTQTPKHLITATGQRVTLRCSPRSGDLSVYWYQQSLDQGLQFLIQYYNGEERAKGNILERFSAQQFPDLHSELNLSSLELGDSALYFCASSVAPTDGHNSPLHFGNGTRLTVT.

The rearrangement uses TRBV7-9 and TRBJ2-1; D remains ambiguous. The ends were cut back, 1 base at V and 15 bases at J, with 16 bases in the middle. Germline V gene lookup returns CDR1 SEHNR and CDR2 FQNEAQ (reference sequence). This CDR3 is built from 13 residues. The CDR3 DNA reads TGTGCCAGCAGCTTAGTAGGGTTGGCTAGTCTGTTCTTC. As protein: CASSLVGLASLFF.

This chain uses TRBV27 with TRBJ2-3, with 11 bases lining up with TRBD2. Trimming removed 2 bases from V and 0 bases from J; junction bases left unmatched: 7. The CDR3 is made up of 18 amino acids. Looked up from germline, CDR1 is MNHEY and CDR2 is SMNVEV (reference sequence). CDR3 protein: CASSLGVAGGPSTDTQYF. The CDR3 DNA reads as TGTGCCAGCAGTTTAGGTGTAGCGGGAGGGCCAAGCACAGATACGCAGTATTTT.

The chain carries TRBV24-1 and TRBJ1-2; D ambiguous. Germline V gene sequence: CDR1 KGHDR, CDR2 SFDVKD. V was cut by 2 bases and J by 0 bases, with 9 bases left in between. This CDR3 spans 15 amino acids. This chain's CDR3 is CATSDSGGANYGYTF. In nucleotides, the CDR3 is TGTGCCACCAGTGATTCGGGAGGAGCTAACTATGGCTACACCTTC.

This clone is medium-sized. The V call is TRBV7-2, the J call TRBJ2-3, with 7 positions matching TRBD1. The V gene's germline CDR1 is SGHTA and CDR2 FQGNSA. J lost 1 base, V lost 1 base, and 11 bases had no gene match. This CDR3 has 18 amino acids. CDR3 nucleotide sequence: TGTGCCAGCAGCTTAGAAGGGTCCCTCGGGACAGGCACAGATACGCAGTATTTT. This encodes CASSLEGSLGTGTDTQYF.

The chain uses TRBV25-1 and TRBJ1-6; the D is unclear. Germline assignment: CDR1 MGHDK and CDR2 SYGVNS. The V end lost 6 bases, the J end lost 7 bases, and 10 bases lay between the germline ends. The CDR3 sequence is 13 residues long. The CDR3 bases are TGTGCCAGCAGCCAACTGGGAAATTCACCCCTCCACTTT. Translating it yields CASSQLGNSPLHF.

The chain couples TRBV6-6 to TRBJ2-3; 11 bases map to TRBD1. Unmatched junction bases numbered 3, after V lost 5 bases and J lost 5 bases. CDR1 is MNHNY, CDR2 SVGAGI, per germline (reference sequence). The CDR3 consists of 14 residues. CDR3 sequence (DNA): TGTGCCAGCAGTCCCGGGACAGGGGGAGATACGCAGTATTTT. Translating gives CASSPGTGGDTQYF.

The chain has TRBV4-2 and TRBJ2-7; 7 nucleotides line up with TRBD2. Germline V gene sequence: CDR1 LGHNA, CDR2 YNFKEQ. The CDR3 sequence is 15 residues long. Germline trimming cut 2 bases from V and 6 bases from J; bases unmatched to any gene: 10. The CDR3 region is CASSQTNGLGLEQYF. CDR3 in DNA: TGTGCCAGCAGCCAAACCAATGGACTAGGCCTCGAGCAGTACTTC.

J is TRBJ2-5 and V is TRBV7-2; TRBD1 matches at 8 bases. In germline, CDR1 is SGHTA, CDR2 FQGNSA. V was clipped by 5 bases and J by 6 bases; unmatched bases: 8. The CDR3 totals 14 residues. The CDR3 protein is CASSTGQGIKTQYF. The CDR3 DNA reads TGTGCCAGCAGCACCGGACAGGGAATCAAGACCCAGTACTTC. The complete variable domain, with remaining parts taken from reference TRBV7-2 and TRBJ2-5, reads GAGVSQSPSNKVTEKGKDVELRCDPISGHTALYWYRQSLGQGLEFLIYFQGNSAPDKSGLPSDRFSAERTGGSVSTLTIQRTQQEDSAVYLCASSTGQGIKTQYFGPGTRLLVL.

This clone has only a few counts. The genes are TRBV10-1 and TRBJ2-7; TRBD1 matches at 8 bases. The length of the CDR3 is 14 residues. CDR1 is WNHNN and CDR2 is SYGVQD in the germline V gene (reference sequence). V gave up 3 bases and J gave up 5 bases; unmatched junction bases: 6. The CDR3 region is CASSDGQGLDEQYF. CDR3 nucleotide sequence: TGCGCCAGCAGTGATGGACAGGGCCTGGACGAGCAGTACTTC.

The chain uses TRBV7-6 and TRBJ1-2, with no clear D. From germline, CDR1 is SGHVS and CDR2 FNYEAQ. The CDR3 totals 12 residues. V lost 5 bases and J lost 3, with 7 bases in between. DNA of the CDR3: TGTGCCAGCAGCCCCGGCGACTATGGCTACACCTTC. Translated, it gives CASSPGDYGYTF.

The J gene is TRBJ2-5, the V gene TRBV6-5; D might be TRBD2 (6 bases). The germline gives CDR1 MNHEY, CDR2 SVGAGI. The CDR3 runs to 15 residues. V lost 6 bases to trimming and J lost 5 bases, with 19 bases between them. CDR3 in amino acids: CASSNGPGVGETQYF. CDR3 in DNA: TGTGCCAGCAGCAACGGGCCGGGGGTCGGTGAGACCCAGTACTTC.

The gene calls are TRBV29-1 and TRBJ2-3; D ambiguous. Germline CDR1 SQVTM, CDR2 ANQGSEA. The CDR3 sequence is 12 residues long. Trimming pared 6 bases from V and 2 bases from J, leaving 9 bases between. The CDR3 region is CSVRPATDTQYF. CDR3 sequence (DNA): TGCAGCGTACGACCAGCCACAGATACGCAGTATTTT.

The V call is TRBV11-2, the J call TRBJ2-7, with TRBD1 matching 10 bases. V shed 5 bases and J 3 bases; nucleotides not matched to a gene: 7. Germline CDR1 and CDR2: SGHAT and FQNNGV. CDR3 length: 15 residues. CDR3 residues: CASSRNDRGLYEQYF. The CDR3 coding sequence is TGTGCCAGCAGCCGAAACGACAGGGGGCTCTACGAGCAGTACTTC.

The V gene is TRBV7-2, the J gene TRBJ2-6; D gene ambiguous. This CDR3 region has 16 residues. Per germline, CDR1 SGHTA and CDR2 FQGNSA. V dropped 2 bases and J dropped 2 bases, with 10 bases sitting between them. The CDR3 DNA sequence: TGTGCCAGCAGCTTATATCTTCCGACTGGGGCCAACGTCCTGACTTTC. As protein: CASSLYLPTGANVLTF.

The chain carries TRBV7-2 and TRBJ1-2, with TRBD1 as a possible D gene (5 bases). Germline V gives CDR1 SGHTA, CDR2 FQGNSA. V dropped 1 base and J dropped 10 bases, with 19 bases sitting between them. The CDR3 sequence is 15 residues long. CDR3 protein: CASSLDASGARDYTF. The DNA of the CDR3 is TGTGCCAGCAGCTTAGACGCGTCCGGGGCCAGGGACTACACCTTC.

The rearrangement uses TRBV19 and TRBJ1-4; D possibly corresponds to TRBD1 (5 bases). Trimming took off 2 bases at V and 6 bases at J, with 13 bases between the two ends. This CDR3 has 15 amino acids. From germline, CDR1 is LNHDA and CDR2 SQIVND (reference sequence). The CDR3 loop is CASSISGHTYEKLFF. CDR3 nucleotide sequence: TGTGCCAGTAGTATAAGCGGACATACTTATGAAAAACTGTTTTTT.